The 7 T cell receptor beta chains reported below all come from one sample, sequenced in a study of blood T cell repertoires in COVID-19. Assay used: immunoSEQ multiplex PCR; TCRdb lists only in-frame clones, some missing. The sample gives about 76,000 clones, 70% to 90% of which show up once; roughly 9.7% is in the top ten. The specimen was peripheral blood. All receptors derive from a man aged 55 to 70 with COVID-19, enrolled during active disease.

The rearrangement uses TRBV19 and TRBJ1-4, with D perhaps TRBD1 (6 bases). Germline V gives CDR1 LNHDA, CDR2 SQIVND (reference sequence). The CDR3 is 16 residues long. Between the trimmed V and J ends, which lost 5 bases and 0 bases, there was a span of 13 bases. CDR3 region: CASSWGPTSTNEKLFF. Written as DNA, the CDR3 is TGTGCCAGTAGTTGGGGGCCGACTTCAACTAATGAAAAACTGTTTTTT.

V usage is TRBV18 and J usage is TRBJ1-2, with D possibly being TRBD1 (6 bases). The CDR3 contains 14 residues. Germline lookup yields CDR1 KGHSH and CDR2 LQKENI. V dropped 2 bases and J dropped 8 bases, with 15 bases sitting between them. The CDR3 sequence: CASSPETGGMGYTF. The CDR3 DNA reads TGTGCCAGCTCACCAGAGACTGGGGGCATGGGCTACACCTTC.

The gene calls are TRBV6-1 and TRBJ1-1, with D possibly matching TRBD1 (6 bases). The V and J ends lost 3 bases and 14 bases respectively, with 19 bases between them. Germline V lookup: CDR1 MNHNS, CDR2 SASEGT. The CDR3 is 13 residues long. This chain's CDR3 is CASSEASFRGLFF. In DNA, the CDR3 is TGTGCCAGCAGTGAGGCCTCCTTCAGGGGATTATTCTTT.

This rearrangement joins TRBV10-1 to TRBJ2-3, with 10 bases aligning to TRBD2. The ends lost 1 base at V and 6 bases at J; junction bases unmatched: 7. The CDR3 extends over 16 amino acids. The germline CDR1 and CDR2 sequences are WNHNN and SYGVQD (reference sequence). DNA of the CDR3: TGCGCCAGCAGTGAGTTCTTAGCGGGAGGATCGGATACGCAGTATTTT. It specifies CASSEFLAGGSDTQYF.

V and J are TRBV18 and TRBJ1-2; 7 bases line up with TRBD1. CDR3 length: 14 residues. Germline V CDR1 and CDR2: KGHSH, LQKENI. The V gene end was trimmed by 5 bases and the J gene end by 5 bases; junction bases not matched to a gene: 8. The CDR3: CASSVTGESYGYTF. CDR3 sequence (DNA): TGTGCCAGCTCAGTAACAGGGGAGAGTTATGGCTACACCTTC. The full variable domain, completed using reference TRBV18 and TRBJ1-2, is NAGVMQNPRHLVRRRGQEARLRCSPMKGHSHVYWYRQLPEEGLKFMVYLQKENIIDESGMPKERFSAEFPKEGPSILRIQQVVRGDSAAYFCASSVTGESYGYTFGSGTRLTVV.

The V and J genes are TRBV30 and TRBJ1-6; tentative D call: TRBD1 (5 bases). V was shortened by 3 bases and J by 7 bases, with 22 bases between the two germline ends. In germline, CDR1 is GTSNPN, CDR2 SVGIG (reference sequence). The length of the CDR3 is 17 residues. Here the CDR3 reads CAWRSTNAGPTNSPLHF. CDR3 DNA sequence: TGTGCCTGGAGATCCACAAACGCGGGACCGACGAATTCACCCCTCCACTTT.

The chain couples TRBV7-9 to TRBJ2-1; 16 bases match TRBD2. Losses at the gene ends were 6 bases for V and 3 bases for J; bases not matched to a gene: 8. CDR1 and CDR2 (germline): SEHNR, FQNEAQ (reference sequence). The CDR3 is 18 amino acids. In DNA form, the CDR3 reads TGTGCCAGCAGATCGGGACTAGCGGGGGGGCGACACTACAATGAGCAGTTCTTC. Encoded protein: CASRSGLAGGRHYNEQFF.